These 24 T cell receptor beta chains share one sample of origin, sequenced in a study of CD8+CD57+ T cells in acquired aplastic anemia. TCR beta VDJ and CDR3 profiling used genomic DNA as template. MiXCR, run by TCRdb on the reads, gives a single entry per CDR3 protein. The repertoire holds around 150,000 distinct CDR3 sequences, with about 45% as singletons. The patients chosen for sequencing had shown expansion of CD8+CD57+ cells (detected by flow cytometry). Sequences were obtained from sorted CD4+, CD8+, or CD8+CD57+ T cells (not recorded which) from PBMCs. The receptors were sampled from a human donor with aplastic anemia.

This clonotype has just one count. This chain joins TRBV7-6 and TRBJ1-4; unclear D gene. CDR1 and CDR2 (germline): SGHVS, FNYEAQ. The CDR3 sequence is 15 residues long. V was cut by 1 base and J by 7 bases, with 13 bases left in between. The CDR3 sequence is CASSLEVGIGEKLFF. CDR3 sequence (DNA): TGTGCCAGCAGCTTAGAGGTGGGAATCGGTGAAAAACTGTTTTTT. Together with reference TRBV7-6 and TRBJ1-4, the CDR3 gives the full variable domain: GAGVSQSPRYKVTKRGQDVALRCDPISGHVSLYWYRQALGQGPEFLTYFNYEAQQDKSGLPNDRFSAERPEGSISTLTIQRTEQRDSAMYRCASSLEVGIGEKLFFGSGTQLSVL.

This clonotype was detected a few times. The chain uses TRBV30 and TRBJ2-7; 8 positions agree with TRBD1. CDR1 and CDR2 from the germline V gene are GTSNPN and SVGIG (reference sequence). Trimming removed 2 bases from V and 6 bases from J; junction bases left unmatched: 12. This CDR3 has 15 residues. The CDR3 region is CAWSQQTGEEVEQYF. The CDR3 nucleotides are TGTGCCTGGAGTCAACAGACAGGGGAGGAGGTCGAGCAGTACTTC.

This clonotype was observed many times. J is TRBJ2-4 and V is TRBV5-4; 11 nucleotides match TRBD2. Germline assignment: CDR1 SGHNT and CDR2 YYREEE (reference sequence). V lost 5 bases, J lost 5 bases, and 3 bases stayed unmatched. This CDR3 spans 14 amino acids. DNA of the CDR3: TGTGCCAGCAGACCGGGACTAGCGGAAAACATTCAGTACTTC. This encodes CASRPGLAENIQYF. The variable domain in full, with the rest retrieved from reference TRBV5-4 and TRBJ2-4, is ETGVTQSPTHLIKTRGQQVTLRCSSQSGHNTVSWYQQALGQGPQFIFQYYREEENGRGNFPPRFSGLQFPNYSSELNVNALELDDSALYLCASRPGLAENIQYFGAGTRLSVL.

The table lists this clonotype with a few counts. V gene TRBV28 combines with J gene TRBJ2-7; D gene unclear. This CDR3 comprises 14 residues. The germline V gene encodes CDR1 MDHEN and CDR2 SYDVKM. Deletions cut 7 bases from V and 0 bases from J, with 13 bases between. The CDR3 spells CASINSGNSYEQYF. Written as DNA, the CDR3 is TGTGCCAGCATAAACTCTGGCAACTCCTACGAGCAGTACTTC.

Worth noting for this clonotype: Since the CDR3 does not end with the conserved phenylalanine or tryptophan, this likely comes from a read error. This rearrangement joins TRBV7-2 to TRBJ1-1; 7 bases are shared with TRBD1. The CDR3 sequence is 14 residues long. Unmatched junction bases numbered 4, after V lost 6 bases and J lost 0 bases. CDR1 is SGHTA and CDR2 is FQGNSA in the germline V gene. The DNA of the CDR3 is TGTGCCAGCAGTCCCGGGACAGTGAACACTGAAGCTTTCATT. As protein: CASSPGTVNTEAFI.

Many counts were recorded for this clonotype. The chain combines TRBV7-2 with TRBJ1-5; D is undetermined. CDR1 is SGHTA and CDR2 is FQGNSA in the germline V gene. Trimming took 1 base from V and 6 from J, leaving 7 bases between them. The CDR3 is 13 amino acids. In nucleotides, the CDR3 is TGTGCCAGCAGCTTAGGCCTGAGTCAGCCCCAGCATTTT. Translated: CASSLGLSQPQHF.

This rearrangement joins TRBV5-1 to TRBJ2-3; D is unresolved. In germline, CDR1 is SGHRS, CDR2 YFSETQ. V was shortened by 3 bases and J by 0 bases, with 11 bases between the two germline ends. CDR3 length equals 15 residues. In DNA form, the CDR3 reads TGCGCCAGCAGCTCGACGACTCCTAGCACAGATACGCAGTATTTT. It specifies CASSSTTPSTDTQYF. Filled out from reference TRBV5-1 and TRBJ2-3, the complete variable domain reads KAGVTQTPRYLIKTRGQQVTLSCSPISGHRSVSWYQQTPGQGLQFLFEYFSETQRNKGNFPGRFSGRQFSNSRSEMNVSTLELGDSALYLCASSSTTPSTDTQYFGPGTRLTVL.

This clonotype was found many times. This rearrangement joins TRBV20-1 to TRBJ1-1, with D unresolved. Deletions cut 5 bases from V and 1 base from J, with 8 bases between. CDR1 and CDR2 (germline): DFQATT, SNEGSKA (reference sequence). This CDR3 comprises 12 residues. The CDR3 DNA sequence: TGCAGTGCTTTACAGACGAACACTGAAGCTTTCTTT. It specifies CSALQTNTEAFF.

The J gene is TRBJ2-7, the V gene TRBV7-8; D call uncertain. CDR3 length: 13 residues. CDR1 and CDR2 from the germline V gene are SGHVS and FQNEAQ. The V gene lost 0 bases and the J gene lost 2 bases, with 5 bases spanning the gap. CDR3 in DNA: TGTGCCAGCAGCTTAGCTCACCCCTACGAGCAGTACTTC. Residues: CASSLAHPYEQYF.

The gene calls are TRBV29-1 and TRBJ2-7; TRBD2 aligns across 10 bases. The CDR3 is 14 residues long. With V trimmed by 8 bases and J by 5 bases, 12 bases remained unmatched. Per the germline V gene, CDR1 is SQVTM and CDR2 is ANQGSEA. In nucleotides, the CDR3 is TGCAGCTTGGCAGGTAGCGGGAGGTTCAACGAGCAGTACTTC. It encodes CSLAGSGRFNEQYF.

The CDR3 protein is CASSSGLESYEQYF. For the CDR3, the DNA is TGTGCCAGCAGCTCGGGACTTGAGTCCTACGAGCAGTACTTC. The chain is built from TRBV13 and TRBJ2-7; D perhaps matches TRBD2 (6 bases). With 4 bases removed from V and 1 base from J, the gap between germline ends came to 11 bases. CDR3 length equals 14 residues. Germline CDR1 reads PRHDT; CDR2 reads FYEKMQ (reference sequence).

A note on this clonotype: This CDR3 fails to terminate in the conserved phenylalanine or tryptophan, so it likely reflects a read error. This chain links TRBV7-9 with TRBJ2-2; D unresolved. Germline V gene data show CDR1 as SEHNR and CDR2 as FQNEAQ (reference sequence). The CDR3 loop spans 13 amino acids. V lost 4 bases and J lost 2, with 5 bases in between. CDR3 loop: CASSSTNTGELFY. The CDR3 DNA reads as TGTGCCAGCAGCTCCACTAACACCGGGGAGCTGTTTTAT.

This chain links TRBV16 with TRBJ2-7, with 9 bases lining up with TRBD2. The CDR3 contains 17 residues. Germline CDR1 KGHSY, CDR2 FQNENV. Losses at the gene ends were 1 base for V and 6 bases for J; bases not matched to a gene: 13. Written as DNA, the CDR3 is TGTGCCAGCAGCCAATGGACTAGCGAGAACACAGGCCCCGAGCAGTACTTC. Protein sequence: CASSQWTSENTGPEQYF.

This clonotype was counted ten times or more. This chain joins TRBV4-3 and TRBJ1-6, with D unclear. V was shortened by 1 base and J by 7 bases, with 5 bases between the two germline ends. From germline, CDR1 is LGHNA and CDR2 YSLEER. CDR3 length: 13 residues. This chain's CDR3 is CASSQGANSPLHF. As DNA, the CDR3 is TGCGCCAGCAGCCAAGGAGCGAATTCACCCCTCCACTTT.

There are a few counts of this clonotype. Here the CDR3 omits its conserved ending phenylalanine or tryptophan, so a read error is the likely source. No DNA is shown, since the ends of the CDR3 on it are uncertain; the CDR3 is the one TCRdb lists. CDR3 residues: CAWSAEFKL. V gene TRBV30 combines with J gene TRBJ1-1. The CDR3 has 9 amino acids, counting both end residues. The V gene's germline CDR1 is GTSNPN and CDR2 SVGIG (reference sequence).

This clonotype was detected ten times or more. For the CDR3, the DNA is TGTGCCTGGAGTCTAGGCGGGACGTCCTACGAGCAGTACTTC. It encodes CAWSLGGTSYEQYF. The V and J genes are TRBV30 and TRBJ2-7; D might be TRBD2 (6 bases). The CDR3 length is 14 residues. V lost 2 bases, J lost 1 base, and 12 bases lay in between. Germline assignment: CDR1 GTSNPN and CDR2 SVGIG (reference sequence).

V gene TRBV2 combines with J gene TRBJ1-5, with a weak D call TRBD1 (5 bases). The CDR3 runs 16 residues. The V end lost 2 bases, the J end lost 2 bases, and 13 bases lay between the germline ends. Germline V lookup: CDR1 SNHLY, CDR2 FYNNEI. In DNA form, the CDR3 reads TGTGCCAGCAGTGAACGGGCAGGGCAGGGCAATCAGCCCCAGCATTTT. Its translation is CASSERAGQGNQPQHF.

There are a few counts of this clonotype. This chain uses TRBV7-2 with TRBJ1-1; unclear D gene. The germline gives CDR1 SGHTA, CDR2 FQGNSA. The V gene lost 0 bases and the J gene lost 7 bases, with 9 bases spanning the gap. This CDR3 contains 13 residues. The CDR3, as DNA: TGTGCCAGCAGCTTAGCCCTCGGTATTGAAGCTTTCTTT. It codes for CASSLALGIEAFF.

The chain recombines TRBV5-1 with TRBJ2-7; D may be TRBD1 (6 bases). The CDR3 runs 13 residues. The V end was cut by 4 bases, the J end by 4 bases, with 12 bases between. CDR1 is SGHRS, CDR2 YFSETQ, per germline. The CDR3 DNA is TGCGCCAGCAGCGAGGACAGTGATTACGAGCAGTACTTC. This codes for CASSEDSDYEQYF. Looking up the rest from reference TRBV5-1 and TRBJ2-7 gives the full variable domain: KAGVTQTPRYLIKTRGQQVTLSCSPISGHRSVSWYQQTPGQGLQFLFEYFSETQRNKGNFPGRFSGRQFSNSRSEMNVSTLELGDSALYLCASSEDSDYEQYFGPGTRLTVT.

In this sample, this clonotype turned up many times. V and J are TRBV5-1 and TRBJ2-5; D perhaps matches TRBD2 (6 bases). The CDR3 spans 15 residues. Germline CDR1 SGHRS, CDR2 YFSETQ. V was cut by 2 bases and J by 0 bases, with 11 bases left in between. CDR3 sequence (DNA): TGCGCCAGCAGCTTCGGTAGCGGCAACCAAGAGACCCAGTACTTC. Its protein is CASSFGSGNQETQYF. The variable domain in full, with the rest retrieved from reference TRBV5-1 and TRBJ2-5, is KAGVTQTPRYLIKTRGQQVTLSCSPISGHRSVSWYQQTPGQGLQFLFEYFSETQRNKGNFPGRFSGRQFSNSRSEMNVSTLELGDSALYLCASSFGSGNQETQYFGPGTRLLVL.

The chain combines TRBV12-3 or TRBV12-4 with TRBJ2-2; 7 bases are shared with TRBD1. Trimming at V came to 7 bases and at J to 2 bases, leaving 7 bases not matched to a gene. CDR3 size: 15 residues. The CDR3 here is CASKPDRANTGELFF. In DNA, the CDR3 is TGTGCCAGCAAGCCCGACAGGGCCAACACCGGGGAGCTGTTTTTT.

This clonotype showed up just once. The junction shows a germline mismatch at one end, possibly a read error. This sequence joins TRBV28 and TRBJ1-6; D gene ambiguous. The germline V gene has CDR1 MDHEN and CDR2 SYDVKM. CDR3 length equals 13 residues. This CDR3 reads CAHRSSYNLPLHF. The DNA for the CDR3 is TGTGCCCATAGGAGCTCCTATAATTTACCCCTCCACTTT.

The V and J genes are TRBV30 and TRBJ2-5, with 13 bases matching TRBD2. From germline, CDR1 is GTSNPN and CDR2 SVGIG (reference sequence). Germline trimming cut 1 base from V and 4 bases from J; bases unmatched to any gene: 6. The CDR3 covers 16 residues. The CDR3 region is CAWSGTSGSVGETQYF. The CDR3 DNA sequence: TGTGCCTGGAGTGGGACTAGCGGGAGTGTAGGAGAGACCCAGTACTTC.

This chain connects TRBV30 to TRBJ2-7; TRBD2 matches 10 bases. The CDR3 consists of 14 residues. Germline CDR1 reads GTSNPN; CDR2 reads SVGIG (reference sequence). V dropped 4 bases and J dropped 5; count of bases not matched to a gene: 8. In nucleotides, the CDR3 is TGTGCCTGGACAAGCGGGAGGGCCCCCCACGAGCAGTACTTC. Protein product: CAWTSGRAPHEQYF.